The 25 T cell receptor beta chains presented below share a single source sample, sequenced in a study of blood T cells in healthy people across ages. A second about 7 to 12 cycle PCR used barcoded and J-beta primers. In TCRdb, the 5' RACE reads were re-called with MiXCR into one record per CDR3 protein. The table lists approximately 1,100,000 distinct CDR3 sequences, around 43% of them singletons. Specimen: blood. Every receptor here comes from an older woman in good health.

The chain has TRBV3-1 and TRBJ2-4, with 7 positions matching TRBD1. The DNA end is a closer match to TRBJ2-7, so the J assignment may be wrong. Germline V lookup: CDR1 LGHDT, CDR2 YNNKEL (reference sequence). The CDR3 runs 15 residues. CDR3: CASSQAVDREYEQYF. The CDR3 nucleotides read TGTGCCAGCAGCCAAGCAGTAGACAGGGAGTACGAGCAGTACTTC.

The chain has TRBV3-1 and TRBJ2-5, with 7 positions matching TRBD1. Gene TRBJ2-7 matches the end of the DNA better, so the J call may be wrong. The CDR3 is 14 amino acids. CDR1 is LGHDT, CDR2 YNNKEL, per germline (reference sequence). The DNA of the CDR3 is TGTGCCAGCAGCCAAGGGAAGGGGGCGCGCGAGCAGTACTTC. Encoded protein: CASSQGKGAREQYF.

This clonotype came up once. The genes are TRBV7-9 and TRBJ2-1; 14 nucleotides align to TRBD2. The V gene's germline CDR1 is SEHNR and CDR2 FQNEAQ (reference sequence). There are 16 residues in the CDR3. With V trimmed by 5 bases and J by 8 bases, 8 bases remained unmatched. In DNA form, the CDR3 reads TGTGCCAGCAGCCCGGGGACTAGCGGGAGAGTCCATGAGCAGTTCTTC. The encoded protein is CASSPGTSGRVHEQFF.

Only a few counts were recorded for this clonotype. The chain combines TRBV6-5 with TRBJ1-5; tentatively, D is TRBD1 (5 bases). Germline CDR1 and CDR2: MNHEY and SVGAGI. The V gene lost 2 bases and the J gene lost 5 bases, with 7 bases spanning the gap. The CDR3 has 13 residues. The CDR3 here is CASSYGTYQPQHF. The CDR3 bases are TGTGCCAGCAGTTACGGGACTTATCAGCCCCAGCATTTT.

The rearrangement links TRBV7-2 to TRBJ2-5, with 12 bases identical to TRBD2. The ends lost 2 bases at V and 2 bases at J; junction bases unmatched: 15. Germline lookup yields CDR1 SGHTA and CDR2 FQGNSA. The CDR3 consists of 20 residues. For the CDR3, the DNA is TGTGCCAGCAGCTTAAGGCTAGCGGGAGGGCCAGTTCCGGGTCAAGAGACCCAGTACTTC. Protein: CASSLRLAGGPVPGQETQYF.

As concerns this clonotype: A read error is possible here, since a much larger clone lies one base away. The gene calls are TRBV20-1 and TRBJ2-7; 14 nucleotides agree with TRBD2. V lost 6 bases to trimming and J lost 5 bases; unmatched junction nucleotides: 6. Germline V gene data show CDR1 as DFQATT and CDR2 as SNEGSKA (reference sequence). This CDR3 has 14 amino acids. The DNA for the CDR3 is TGCAGTGCCGGGACTAGCGGGAGCCGTGACGAGCAGTACTTC. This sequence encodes CSAGTSGSRDEQYF.

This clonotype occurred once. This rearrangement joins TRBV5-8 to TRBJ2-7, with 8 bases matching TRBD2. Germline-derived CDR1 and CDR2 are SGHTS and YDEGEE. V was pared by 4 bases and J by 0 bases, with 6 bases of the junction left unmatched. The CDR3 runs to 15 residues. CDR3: CASSPWTSSSYEQYF. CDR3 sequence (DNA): TGTGCCAGCAGCCCATGGACTAGCAGCTCCTACGAGCAGTACTTC.

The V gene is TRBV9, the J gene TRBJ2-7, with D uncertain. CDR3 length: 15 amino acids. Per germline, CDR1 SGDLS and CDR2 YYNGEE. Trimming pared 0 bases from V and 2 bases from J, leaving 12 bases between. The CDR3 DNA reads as TGTGCCAGCAGCGTAGGTAGTAGTCTTCCCTACGAGCAGTACTTC. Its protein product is CASSVGSSLPYEQYF.

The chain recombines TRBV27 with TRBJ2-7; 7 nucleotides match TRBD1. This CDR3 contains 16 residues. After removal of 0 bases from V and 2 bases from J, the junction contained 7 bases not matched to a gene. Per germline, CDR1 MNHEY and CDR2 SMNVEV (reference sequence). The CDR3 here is CASSLSRGRKTYEQYF. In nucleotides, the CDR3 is TGTGCCAGCAGTTTATCGAGGGGGCGAAAAACCTACGAGCAGTACTTC.

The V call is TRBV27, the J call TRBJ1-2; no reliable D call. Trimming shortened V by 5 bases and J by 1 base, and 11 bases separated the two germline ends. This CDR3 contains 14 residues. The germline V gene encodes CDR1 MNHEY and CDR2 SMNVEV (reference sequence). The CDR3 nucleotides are TGTGCCAGCAGTCTACAGTGGGATAACTATGGCTACACCTTC. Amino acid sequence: CASSLQWDNYGYTF.

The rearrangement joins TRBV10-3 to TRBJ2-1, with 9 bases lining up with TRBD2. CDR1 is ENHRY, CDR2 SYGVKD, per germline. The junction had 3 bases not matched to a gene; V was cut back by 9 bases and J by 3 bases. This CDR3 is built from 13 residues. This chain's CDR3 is CAIKREVYNEQFF. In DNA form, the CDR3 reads TGTGCCATAAAGCGGGAGGTCTACAATGAGCAGTTCTTC.

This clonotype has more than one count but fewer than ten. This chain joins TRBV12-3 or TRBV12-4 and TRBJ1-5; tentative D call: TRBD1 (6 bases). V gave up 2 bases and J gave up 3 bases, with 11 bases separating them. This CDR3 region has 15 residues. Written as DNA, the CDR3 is TGTGCCAGCAGTTTATTGGGGGCGAACAATCAGCCCCAGCATTTT. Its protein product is CASSLLGANNQPQHF.

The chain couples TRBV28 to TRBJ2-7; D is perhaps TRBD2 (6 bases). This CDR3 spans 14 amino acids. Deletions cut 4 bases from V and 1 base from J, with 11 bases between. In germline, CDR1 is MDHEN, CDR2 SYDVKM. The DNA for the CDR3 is TGTGCCAGCAGTTCGATGCGGGGATCCTACGAGCAGTACTTC. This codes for CASSSMRGSYEQYF.

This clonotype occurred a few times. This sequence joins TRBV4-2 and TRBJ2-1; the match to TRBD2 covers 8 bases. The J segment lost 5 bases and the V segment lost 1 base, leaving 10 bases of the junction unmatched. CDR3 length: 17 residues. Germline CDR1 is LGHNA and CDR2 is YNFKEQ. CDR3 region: CASSQGSGGPAHNEQFF. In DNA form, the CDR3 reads TGTGCCAGCAGCCAAGGCTCGGGAGGGCCTGCCCACAATGAGCAGTTCTTC.

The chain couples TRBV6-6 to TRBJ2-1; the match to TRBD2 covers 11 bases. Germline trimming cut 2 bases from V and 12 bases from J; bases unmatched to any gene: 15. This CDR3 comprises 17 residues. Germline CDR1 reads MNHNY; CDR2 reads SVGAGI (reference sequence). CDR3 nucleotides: TGTGCCAGCAGTTACCCCTCCCCTAGCGGGAGGACAGATACGCAGTTCTTC. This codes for CASSYPSPSGRTDTQFF.

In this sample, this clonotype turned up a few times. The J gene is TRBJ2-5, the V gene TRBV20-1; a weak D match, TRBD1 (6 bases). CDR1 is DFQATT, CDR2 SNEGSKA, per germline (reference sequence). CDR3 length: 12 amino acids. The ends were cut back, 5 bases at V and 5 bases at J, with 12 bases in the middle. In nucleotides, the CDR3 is TGCAGTGCTGGGGCCCAGGGGGAGACCCAGTACTTC. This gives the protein CSAGAQGETQYF.

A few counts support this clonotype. CDR3 coding DNA: TGTGCCAGCAGTTCCCACCGGGACAGGGGAGAGACCCAGTACTTC. It translates to CASSSHRDRGETQYF. This sequence joins TRBV12-3 or TRBV12-4 and TRBJ2-5, with 10 bases that match TRBD1. This CDR3 has 15 residues. Losses at the gene ends were 4 bases for V and 4 bases for J; bases not matched to a gene: 6.

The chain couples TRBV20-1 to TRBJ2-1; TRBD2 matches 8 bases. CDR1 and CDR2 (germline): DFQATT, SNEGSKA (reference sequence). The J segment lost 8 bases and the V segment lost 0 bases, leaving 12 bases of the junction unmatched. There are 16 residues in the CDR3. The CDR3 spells CSARDRLLAGIHEQFF. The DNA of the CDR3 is TGCAGTGCTAGAGATAGGTTGCTAGCGGGCATCCATGAGCAGTTCTTC.

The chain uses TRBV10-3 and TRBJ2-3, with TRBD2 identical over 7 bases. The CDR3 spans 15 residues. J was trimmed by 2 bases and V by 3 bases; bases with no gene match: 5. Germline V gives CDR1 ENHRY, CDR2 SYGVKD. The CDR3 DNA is TGTGCCATCAGTGAAATAGCGGGCTACACAGATACGCAGTATTTT. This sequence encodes CAISEIAGYTDTQYF.

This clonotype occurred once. CDR3 in DNA: TGTGCCAGCAGCTTTGATAGCGGGAGATGGGCTACAGATACGCAGTATTTT. It encodes CASSFDSGRWATDTQYF. The rearrangement links TRBV7-6 to TRBJ2-3; 9 bases match TRBD2. Germline CDR1 is SGHVS and CDR2 is FNYEAQ. This CDR3 region has 17 residues. Unmatched junction bases numbered 10, after V lost 3 bases and J lost 3 bases.

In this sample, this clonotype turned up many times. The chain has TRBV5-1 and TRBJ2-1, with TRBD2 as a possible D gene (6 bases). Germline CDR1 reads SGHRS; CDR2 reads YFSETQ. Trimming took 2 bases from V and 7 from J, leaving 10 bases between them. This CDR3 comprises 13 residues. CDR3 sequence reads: CASSFRGSNEQFF. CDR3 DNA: TGCGCCAGCAGCTTCCGGGGGTCAAATGAGCAGTTCTTC.

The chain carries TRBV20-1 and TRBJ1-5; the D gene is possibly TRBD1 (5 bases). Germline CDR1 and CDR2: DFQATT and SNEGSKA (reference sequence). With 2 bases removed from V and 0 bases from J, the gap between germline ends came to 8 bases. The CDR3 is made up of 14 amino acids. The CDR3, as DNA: TGCAGTGCTAGACAGGGAAATAGCAATCAGCCCCAGCATTTT. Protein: CSARQGNSNQPQHF.

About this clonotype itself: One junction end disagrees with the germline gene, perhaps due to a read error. The CDR3 loop reads CASSSVGRTQGTQYF. DNA for the CDR3: TGTGCCAGCAGCTCGGTCGGGCGGACTCAAGGGACCCAGTACTTC. The V call is TRBV7-6, the J call TRBJ2-5, with D possibly TRBD2 on 5 matching bases. The CDR3 length is 15 residues. Germline V CDR1 and CDR2: SGHVS, FNYEAQ. Filled out from reference TRBV7-6 and TRBJ2-5, the complete variable domain reads GAGVSQSPRYKVTKRGQDVALRCDPISGHVSLYWYRQALGQGPEFLTYFNYEAQQDKSGLPNDRFSAERPEGSISTLTIQRTEQRDSAMYRCASSSVGRTQGTQYFGPGTRLLVL.

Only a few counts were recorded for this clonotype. CDR3 bases: TGCGCCAGCAGCCCCGCGGGAGGGAGTTGGAATGAGCAGTTCTTC. Residues: CASSPAGGSWNEQFF. V and J are TRBV4-1 and TRBJ2-1, with TRBD2 matching 9 bases. There are 15 residues in the CDR3. CDR1 is MGHRA, CDR2 YSYEKL, per germline. Trimming removed 4 bases from V and 7 bases from J; junction bases left unmatched: 8.

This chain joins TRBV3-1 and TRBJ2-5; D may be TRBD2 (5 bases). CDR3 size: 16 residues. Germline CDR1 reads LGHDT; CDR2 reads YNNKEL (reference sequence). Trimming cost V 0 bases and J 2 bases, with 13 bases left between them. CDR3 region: CASSQDRRVRQETQYF. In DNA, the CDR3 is TGTGCCAGCAGCCAAGATAGGCGGGTTCGGCAAGAGACCCAGTACTTC.